One sample yielded the 21 T cell receptor beta chains listed below, sequenced in a study of shared clonotypes between healthy human individuals. Clones were read by immunoSEQ multiplex PCR, and TCRdb kept only the in-frame ones, dropping some. The sample lists 850,000 to 1,200,000 clones; approximately 70% were seen once. The sample comprised memory CD4+ T cells sorted from blood. Subset defined: CD45RA-negative fraction. Receptors originate from a man aged 18 to 29 in good health.

The rearrangement joins TRBV4-1 to TRBJ1-3; D may be TRBD1 (6 bases). The CDR3 consists of 17 residues. Germline V lookup: CDR1 MGHRA, CDR2 YSYEKL. Trimming removed 0 bases at V and 4 bases at J, with 16 bases between. The CDR3 DNA reads as TGCGCCAGCAGCCAAGACAGGGGAAGGGGCGCCGGAAACACCATATATTTT. Its translation is CASSQDRGRGAGNTIYF.

The rearrangement joins TRBV7-8 to TRBJ1-3; no clear D gene. Germline V gene data show CDR1 as SGHVS and CDR2 as FQNEAQ. V dropped 4 bases and J dropped 4 bases, with 8 bases sitting between them. The CDR3 totals 13 residues. The DNA for the CDR3 is TGTGCCAGCAGCTCAGCAACAGGAAACACCATATATTTT. This gives the protein CASSSATGNTIYF.

This clone was detected only once. V gene TRBV6-5 combines with J gene TRBJ1-1; 8 nucleotides match TRBD1. The J segment lost 4 bases and the V segment lost 6 bases, leaving 4 bases of the junction unmatched. Germline values: CDR1 MNHEY, CDR2 SVGAGI. The CDR3 loop spans 13 amino acids. The CDR3 DNA reads as TGTGCCAGCAGGACAGGGGTGGGCACTGAAGCTTTCTTT. Amino acid sequence: CASRTGVGTEAFF.

The rearrangement links TRBV11-2 to TRBJ2-2; 11 bases are shared with TRBD1. Germline-derived CDR1 and CDR2 are SGHAT and FQNNGV. V dropped 6 bases and J dropped 4; count of bases not matched to a gene: 4. The CDR3 has 15 amino acids. This CDR3 reads CASRTGQGGTGELFF. CDR3 coding DNA: TGTGCCAGCAGAACGGGACAGGGGGGCACCGGGGAGCTGTTTTTT. Based on the CDR3 plus reference TRBV11-2 and TRBJ2-2, the full variable domain is EAGVAQSPRYKIIEKRQSVAFWCNPISGHATLYWYQQILGQGPKLLIQFQNNGVVDDSQLPKDRFSAERLKGVDSTLKIQPAKLEDSAVYLCASRTGQGGTGELFFGEGSRLTVL.

V usage is TRBV2 and J usage is TRBJ2-7, with TRBD1 matching over 9 bases. With V trimmed by 5 bases and J by 2 bases, 10 bases remained unmatched. Germline V gene sequence: CDR1 SNHLY, CDR2 FYNNEI. The CDR3 is made up of 16 amino acids. DNA of the CDR3: TGTGCCAGCAGTCTTTTGGGGACAGGGATGACCTACGAGCAGTACTTC. It yields the protein CASSLLGTGMTYEQYF.

With regard to this clone: This CDR3 is also generated by other DNA sequences in the sample. The rearrangement uses TRBV27 and TRBJ1-5; TRBD1 is a possible D gene (5 bases). The CDR3 totals 14 residues. Germline CDR1 is MNHEY and CDR2 is SMNVEV (reference sequence). Trimming pared 3 bases from V and 4 bases from J, leaving 10 bases between. This CDR3 reads CASSFGQGNQPQHF. In DNA, the CDR3 is TGTGCCAGCAGTTTTGGACAAGGGAATCAGCCCCAGCATTTT.

The V gene is TRBV5-1, the J gene TRBJ1-3; the D is unclear. The CDR3 has 15 residues. CDR1 is SGHRS, CDR2 YFSETQ, per germline. Trimming removed 3 bases from V and 2 bases from J, with 12 bases in between. CDR3 region: CASSWNPGPGNTIYF. The CDR3 region has the DNA TGCGCCAGCAGCTGGAACCCGGGCCCTGGAAACACCATATATTTT.

The J gene is TRBJ2-7, the V gene TRBV7-9; D ambiguous. Trimming took off 1 base at V and 0 bases at J, with 7 bases between the two ends. The germline CDR1 and CDR2 sequences are SEHNR and FQNEAQ (reference sequence). CDR3 size: 14 residues. The CDR3 loop is CASSLEGLSYEQYF. The CDR3 DNA reads as TGTGCCAGCAGCTTAGAGGGTCTCTCCTACGAGCAGTACTTC.

The chain uses TRBV6-5 and TRBJ2-7; 12 bases align to TRBD2. There are 14 residues in the CDR3. Germline-derived CDR1 and CDR2 are MNHEY and SVGAGI. The J segment lost 2 bases and the V segment lost 6 bases, leaving 2 bases of the junction unmatched. The CDR3, as DNA: TGTGCCAGCAGCGGACTAGCGGGAACCTACGAGCAGTACTTC. Its translation is CASSGLAGTYEQYF.

The chain employs TRBV2 and TRBJ1-2; the D gene is possibly TRBD1 (6 bases). The CDR3 contains 14 residues. CDR1 is SNHLY and CDR2 is FYNNEI in the germline V gene. Trimming removed 9 bases from V and 8 bases from J, with 22 bases in between. CDR3 loop: CASNRDTRSEGYTF. The CDR3 bases are TGTGCCAGTAACCGGGACACCCGGTCAGAAGGCTACACCTTC.

This clone was observed a few times. The chain carries TRBV6-6 and TRBJ1-1; D not resolved. CDR1 MNHNY and CDR2 SVGAGI come from the germline V gene (reference sequence). Trimming stripped 10 bases from V and 5 bases from J, with 14 bases between. The CDR3 has 12 amino acids. CDR3 amino acids: CAIRFSLTEAFF. In DNA form, the CDR3 reads TGTGCCATTCGGTTTAGTTTGACTGAAGCTTTCTTT.

This chain links TRBV7-9 with TRBJ2-1; unclear D gene. This CDR3 has 13 amino acids. The V end was cut by 3 bases, the J end by 5 bases, with 8 bases between. CDR1 is SEHNR, CDR2 FQNEAQ, per germline (reference sequence). The CDR3 is CASSFAGHNEQFF. CDR3 sequence (DNA): TGTGCCAGCAGCTTCGCAGGACACAATGAGCAGTTCTTC. The full variable domain, completed using reference TRBV7-9 and TRBJ2-1, is DTGVSQNPRHKITKRGQNVTFRCDPISEHNRLYWYRQTLGQGPEFLTYFQNEAQLEKSRLLSDRFSAERPKGSFSTLEIQRTEQGDSAMYLCASSFAGHNEQFFGPGTRLTVL.

V is TRBV7-2 and J is TRBJ2-1, with D possibly matching TRBD2 (6 bases). Germline V gives CDR1 SGHTA, CDR2 FQGNSA. V lost 1 base to trimming and J lost 9 bases, with 13 bases between them. The CDR3 totals 14 residues. The CDR3 bases are TGTGCCAGCAGCTTAGACCCGGGAGTAGGTGAGCAGTTCTTC. It encodes CASSLDPGVGEQFF.

The chain is built from TRBV7-6 and TRBJ2-7; D call uncertain. Per germline, CDR1 SGHVS and CDR2 FNYEAQ. The CDR3 is made up of 13 amino acids. V lost 5 bases to trimming and J lost 3 bases, with 11 bases between them. CDR3 sequence: CASSRSRDYEQYF. CDR3 nucleotide sequence: TGTGCCAGCAGCAGATCTAGGGACTACGAGCAGTACTTC.

This clone was seen a few times. The same CDR3 also results from other DNA sequences found in this sample. The genes are TRBV2 and TRBJ1-1, with D unclear. CDR3 length equals 13 residues. Trimming cost V 4 bases and J 1 base, with 7 bases left between them. Germline CDR1 is SNHLY and CDR2 is FYNNEI. CDR3: CASSGQPNTEAFF. The CDR3 bases are TGTGCCAGCAGTGGACAACCGAACACTGAAGCTTTCTTT. Variable domain in full (rest from reference TRBV2 and TRBJ1-1): EPEVTQTPSHQVTQMGQEVILRCVPISNHLYFYWYRQILGQKVEFLVSFYNNEISEKSEIFDDQFSVERPDGSNFTLKIRSTKLEDSAMYFCASSGQPNTEAFFGQGTRLTVV.

The table lists this clone with many counts. V and J are TRBV6-1 and TRBJ1-6; D gene ambiguous. The CDR3 is 13 residues long. Deletions cut 6 bases from V and 8 bases from J, with 11 bases between. CDR1 is MNHNS and CDR2 is SASEGT in the germline V gene. For the CDR3, the DNA is TGTGCCAGCAGGGTGGAGGTGGATTCACCCCTCCACTTT. Its protein is CASRVEVDSPLHF.

Only one count was recorded for this clone. This sequence joins TRBV5-1 and TRBJ2-5; TRBD2 matches at 9 bases. Germline trimming cut 0 bases from V and 4 bases from J; bases unmatched to any gene: 1. CDR3 length: 14 amino acids. Germline CDR1 is SGHRS and CDR2 is YFSETQ. CDR3 residues: CASSLELAGETQYF. CDR3 in DNA: TGCGCCAGCAGCTTGGAACTAGCGGGAGAGACCCAGTACTTC.

V usage is TRBV21-1 and J usage is TRBJ2-5; whether TRBD2, the table's D call, matches the DNA was not checked. TRBV21-1 is a documented pseudogene. CDR3 length: 16 amino acids. The DNA for the CDR3 is TGTGCCAGCAGCAATAGGGAGGCGGCAGTCAAGGAGACCCAGTACTTC. It specifies CASSNREAAVKETQYF.

Ten or more counts support this clone. The gene calls are TRBV4-1 and TRBJ1-3; 7 positions match TRBD1. CDR1 MGHRA and CDR2 YSYEKL come from the germline V gene. The CDR3 runs to 15 residues. V dropped 4 bases and J dropped 0; count of bases not matched to a gene: 3. CDR3 sequence reads: CASSPGQLSGNTIYF. The CDR3 DNA reads TGCGCCAGCAGCCCGGGACAGCTCTCTGGAAACACCATATATTTT.

The V call is TRBV5-4, the J call TRBJ2-5, with TRBD2 matching 12 bases. J lost 1 base, V lost 6 bases, and 13 bases had no gene match. Germline V gene sequence: CDR1 SGHNT, CDR2 YYREEE (reference sequence). The CDR3 is 18 amino acids. The CDR3 is CASNRLSPGLAGQETQYF. CDR3 nucleotides: TGTGCCAGCAACCGACTTTCTCCGGGACTAGCGGGCCAAGAGACCCAGTACTTC.

This sequence joins TRBV7-6 and TRBJ2-1; 9 bases are shared with TRBD1. The V gene end was trimmed by 3 bases and the J gene end by 2 bases; junction bases not matched to a gene: 2. The CDR3 is made up of 15 amino acids. CDR1 is SGHVS and CDR2 is FNYEAQ in the germline V gene. In DNA form, the CDR3 reads TGTGCCAGCAGCTTCGGGACAGGGACCTACAATGAGCAGTTCTTC. Translated, it gives CASSFGTGTYNEQFF.